Sequencing of this TCR beta chain was carried out in a study of blood T cells in healthy people across ages (dated by TCRdb to the mid-2010s). About the full investigation: In model experiments, template switching captured about one uniquely barcoded TCR beta cDNA molecule for every two T cells. The donors were divided into four age groups: young (average around 16 years), middle-aged (about 40), aged (approximately 62) and long-lived (around 80). Two additional independent replicas of 1 million unique cDNA reads from the same blood draw were analyzed for two donors (one aged 18 to 30 and one aged 80 or older). Using deep sequencing normalized with unique cDNA molecular identifiers, the study measured how TCR beta repertoire diversity changes with age. Donors of different ages were randomly distributed across sequencing lanes to avoid experimental bias.

Turning to this clonotype: Its antigen specificity is not known. No qualities accompany the bases; no much larger clone lies one base away.

V drops 9 bases and J drops 2 bases, leaving 17 bases in between. CDR3 length: 14 amino acids, cysteine to phenylalanine. Of all the DNA, just the CDR3 is kept, 42 bases in frame from base 1. According to the germline V gene (reference sequence), CDR1 reads LGHDT and CDR2 reads YNNKEL. On the study overall, not on this receptor specifically: A strong correlation was found between observed TCR beta diversity and the percentage of naive T cells measured by flow cytometry. Bulk unsorted PBMC profiling prevented conclusive comparison of naive and antigen-experienced compartments. Compared with the aged group, more naive CD4+ T cells, fewer expanded clones and increased TCR diversity were shown by the long-lived group, suggesting age selection. Because the CMV infection status of the donors was unknown, age-related changes in expanded clonotypes may potentially have been confounded. As age increased, observed TCR beta diversity per million T cells dropped in a roughly linear way, and a significant reduction was already evident by age 40. Estimates of total diversity based on one million sequenced T cells were regarded as lower bounds and as underestimates.

Libraries came from 5' RACE. The instrument was an Illumina HiSeq 2500. A second 7 to 11 cycle PCR used a sample-barcoded 5' primer and a J-beta primer mix. Each TCR beta cDNA molecule received a unique molecular identifier from a template-switch 5' adaptor carrying 12 random nucleotides. At least 3 million CDR3-containing paired-end reads were obtained from each sample. All of the RNA was converted into first-strand cDNA using the Mint cDNA synthesis kit, with a TRBC-specific oligonucleotide serving as the primer. Following uracil-DNA glycosylase treatment, a first 18-cycle PCR with universal primers M1SS and BC2_uni_R was performed on all cDNA. As for the authors' bioinformatics: For normalization, 1 million high-quality reads, each with a distinct molecular identifier, were randomly selected from each sample. Instead of being binned into consensus sequences, reads with shared molecular identifiers were discarded. MiTCR, run with a Q25 quality threshold and the strictest error-elimination algorithm, handled CDR3 identification, clonotype clustering and error correction. Lower-bound total TCR beta diversity was estimated with a nonparametric unseen species model using Euler transformation. Starting from the raw public reads, TCRdb applied fastp trimming at Q25, assembled clones with MiXCR and retained in-frame beta chains. Rows are combined by CDR3 protein, so each entry shows the most common genes and DNA. V and J calls and clone size were set by TCRdb, not the authors. The sample table holds 1,100,000 or so distinct CDR3 sequences, of which 35% to 50% were seen once. The ten largest clones capture 15% to 20% of the sample.

The 39 donors, aged about 6 to 95 years, were systemically healthy Caucasian individuals from Russia. Approximately 9.3 milliliters of peripheral blood were drawn from each donor into EDTA-treated Vacutainer tubes. PBMCs were isolated by Ficoll-Paque density-gradient centrifugation, with at least 6 million obtained per sample. Trizol reagent was used to extract total RNA from PBMCs, with at least 5 micrograms per sample. Naive CD45RAhigh/CD27high T cell percentages were measured by flow cytometry on a PBMC aliquot from every donor. Rearrangement joined TRBV3-1 to TRBJ2-7; perhaps TRBD1 is the D gene, with 6 bases matching. The specimen was blood. The sequence was collected from a woman aged 55-70 years in good health. The DNA is TGTGCCAGTAGCAACAGGGTCGGGCCCTACGAGCAGTACTTC. This sequence encodes CASSNRVGPYEQYF.